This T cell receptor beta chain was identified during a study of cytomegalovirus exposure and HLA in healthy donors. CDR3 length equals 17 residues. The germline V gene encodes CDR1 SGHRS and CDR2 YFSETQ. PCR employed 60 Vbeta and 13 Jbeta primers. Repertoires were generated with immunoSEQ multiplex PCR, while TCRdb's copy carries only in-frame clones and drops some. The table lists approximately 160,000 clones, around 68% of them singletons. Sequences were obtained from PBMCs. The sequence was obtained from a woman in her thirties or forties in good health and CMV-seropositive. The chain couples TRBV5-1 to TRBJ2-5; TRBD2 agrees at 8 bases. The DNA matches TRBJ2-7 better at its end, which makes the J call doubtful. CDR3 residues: CASSFLPAGGNYYEQYF. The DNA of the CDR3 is TGCGCCAGCAGCTTTCTCCCGGCGGGGGGCAACTACTACGAGCAGTACTTC.